This TCR beta chain was profiled in a study of long-term antiretroviral therapy in people with HIV (dated by TCRdb to 2022 to 2024). The study in broad terms: The earliest samples were collected roughly a decade before the 2015 WHO recommendation for immediate ART, at a time when ART was usually postponed until CD4 counts fell. This retrospective serial study examined whether starting ART and sustained HIV suppression were associated with changes in the composition and diversity of the TRB repertoire in peripheral blood. From some 30 adults with confirmed HIV infection, the cohort provided approximately 210 cryopreserved PBMC samples, gathered serially across a mean of around six years (range 1-12). Among the roughly 30 participants with HIV, approximately 10 were female. No cross-contamination during QIAcube processing was shown when test extractions of a monoclonal T-cell line were performed alongside 30 to 40 polyclonal samples.

The immunoSEQ hsTCRB v3.0 assay was used at survey level resolution to sequence the TRB variable region. TRB sequencing targeted a depth of about 35,000-55,000 T-cell genomes per sample. An Illumina MiSeq with a v3 150-cycle kit was used to sequence the pooled TRB libraries. As for the original processing: Repertoire analysis ran in R within a reproducible Nextflow workflow covering QC, data transformation and analysis. LymphoSeq2, an R package for AIRR-Seq data exploration, was used to implement custom analyses. A few samples yielding fewer than 5000 total TRB sequences were excluded, leaving more than 150 analyzed HIV repertoires. Among the 170 to 200 HIV repertoires that were kept, 59 were collected before ART initiation and over 120 were collected after ART initiation. Repertoires were downsampled to 5000 TRB nucleotide sequences, with summary statistics averaged over 100 downsampling iterations. Only TRB sequences with CDR3 regions of at least seven amino acids were retained for analysis. Diversity was assessed using a clonality score derived from Shannon entropy and using the Gini coefficient. Repertoire networks linked the top 5000 CDR3 amino acid sequences whenever two sequences differed by an edit distance of one. GLIPH2 predicted antigen specificity groups and MHC restriction for TRB CDR3 amino acid sequences. CDR3 amino acid sequences were matched against VDJdb and McPAS-TCR to flag known CMV, EBV, HIV or tissue antigen associations. Pre-ART, post-ART and control groups were compared with Wilcoxon signed-rank tests and Holm-Bonferroni correction. TCRdb took this table from immuneACCESS and kept in-frame rearrangements with V and J called. Such tables lack part of the clones; where checked against another copy, unresolved V genes explain under half of the gap, and the rest is unexplained. V, J and clone size were drawn from that table, and D and trimming were deduced from the DNA. In this sample the table shows 30,000 to 50,000 clones, 70% to 90% of which occur a single time. Around 3.9% of the sample belongs to the ten largest clones.

The CDR3 holds 14 amino acids from the cysteine to the phenylalanine. Left in the record is the CDR3 DNA by itself, 42 bases read in frame from the first base. CDR1 KGHSH and CDR2 LQKENI were looked up in the germline V gene. V and J lose 1 base and 7 bases, and a span of 11 bases separates them. General conclusions and limits of the study: No data were available on ART adherence, viral resistance or therapy changes, limiting inferences about post-ART repertoire changes. A significant increase in TRB diversity was found to be associated with ART initiation, although TRB diversity was observed to remain significantly below that of transplant donor controls even after long-term ART. Narrower CDR3 length ranges were observed in HIV repertoires than in controls, and an antigen-experienced repertoire with only a slight naive shift after ART was suggested by the network structure. The samples span the years 2004 to 2017, and the ART regimens used may be less effective than current regimens. Because PBMC availability was limited, only the TCR beta chain was sequenced, with no alpha chain pairing. At every time point, the repertoire was dominated by expanded TRB clones first identified before ART initiation, although this dominance fluctuated and, in many PLHIV, declined after ART. Because pre-ART samples had limited cell numbers, profiling was done on unsorted PBMC rather than on sorted CD4+ and CD8+ T cells.

Comment on this clone: It has no known antigen specificity. Qualities for individual bases were not recorded, and no much larger clone is one base off.

Inclusion was restricted to participants for whom at least one PBMC sample before ART initiation and at least two post-ART samples were available. Treatment was received in the United States of America by all participants with HIV. Before DNA extraction, cryopreserved samples of about 0.9-11 million PBMC were thawed and washed. At the time of the earliest PBMC sample, participants with HIV were aged between roughly 23 and 60 years. Per participant, PBMC samples came from 1-4 timepoints prior to ART initiation and 2-8 timepoints following ART initiation, for a median of 7 samples. For every participant, serial HIV viral load, CD4+ T-cell count, ART history and demographic data were obtained. A Qiagen kit on a QIAcube was used to extract genomic DNA from unsorted PBMC, with samples processed in batches of 12.

The chain employs TRBV18 and TRBJ2-1; the D gene lacks a confident call. Specimen: unsorted PBMCs, collected just before starting antiretroviral therapy. The source is a young woman with HIV. In nucleotide form, the sequence is TGTGCCAGCTCACCACTGGCAGGAAGGAATGAGCAGTTCTTC. It is translated as CASSPLAGRNEQFF.